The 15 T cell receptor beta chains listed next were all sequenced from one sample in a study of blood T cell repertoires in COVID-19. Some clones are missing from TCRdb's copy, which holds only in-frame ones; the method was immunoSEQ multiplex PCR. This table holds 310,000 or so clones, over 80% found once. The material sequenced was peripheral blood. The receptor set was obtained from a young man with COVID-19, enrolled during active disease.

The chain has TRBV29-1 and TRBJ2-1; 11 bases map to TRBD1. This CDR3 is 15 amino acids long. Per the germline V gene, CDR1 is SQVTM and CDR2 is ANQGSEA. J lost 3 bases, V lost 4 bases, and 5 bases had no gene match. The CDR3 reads CSVVAGQGDYNEQFF. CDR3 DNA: TGCAGCGTTGTAGCGGGACAGGGGGACTACAATGAGCAGTTCTTC.

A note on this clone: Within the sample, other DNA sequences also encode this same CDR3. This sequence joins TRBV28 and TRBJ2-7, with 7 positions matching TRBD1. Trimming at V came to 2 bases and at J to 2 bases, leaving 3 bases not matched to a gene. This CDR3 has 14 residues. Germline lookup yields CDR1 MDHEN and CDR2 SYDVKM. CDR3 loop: CASSLGQGAYEQYF. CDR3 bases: TGTGCCAGCAGTTTAGGCCAGGGGGCCTACGAGCAGTACTTC.

CDR3 region: CASSLFATGYGYTF. The CDR3 region has the DNA TGTGCCAGCAGCTTATTCGCGACAGGCTATGGCTACACCTTC. The chain joins TRBV7-9 to TRBJ1-2; maybe TRBD1 (6 bases). V was shortened by 2 bases and J by 4 bases, with 11 bases between the two germline ends. The CDR3 is 14 residues long. Germline assignment: CDR1 SEHNR and CDR2 FQNEAQ (reference sequence).

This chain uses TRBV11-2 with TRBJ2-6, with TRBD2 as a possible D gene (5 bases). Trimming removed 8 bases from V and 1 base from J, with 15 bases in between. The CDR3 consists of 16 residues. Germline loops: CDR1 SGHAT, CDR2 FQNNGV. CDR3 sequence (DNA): TGTGCCAGCCACTTCACGCGCGGGTCTGGGGCCAACGTCCTGACTTTC. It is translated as CASHFTRGSGANVLTF.

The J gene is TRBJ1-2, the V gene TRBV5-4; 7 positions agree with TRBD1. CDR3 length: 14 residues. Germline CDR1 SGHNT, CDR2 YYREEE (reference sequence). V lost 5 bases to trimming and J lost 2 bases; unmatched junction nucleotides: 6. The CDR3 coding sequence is TGTGCCAGCAGTCAACCGGGACAGAACTATGGCTACACCTTC. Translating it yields CASSQPGQNYGYTF.

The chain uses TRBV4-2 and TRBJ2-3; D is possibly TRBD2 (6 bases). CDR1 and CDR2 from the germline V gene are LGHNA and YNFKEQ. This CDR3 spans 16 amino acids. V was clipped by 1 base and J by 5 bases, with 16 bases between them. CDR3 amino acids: CASSQAVLGRIDTQYF. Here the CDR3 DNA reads TGTGCCAGCAGCCAAGCCGTTCTGGGGAGGATAGATACGCAGTATTTT.

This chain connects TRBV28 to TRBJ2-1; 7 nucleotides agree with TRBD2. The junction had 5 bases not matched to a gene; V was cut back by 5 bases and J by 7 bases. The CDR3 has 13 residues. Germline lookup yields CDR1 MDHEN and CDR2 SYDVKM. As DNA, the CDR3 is TGTGCCAGCAGTACTGGGGGAGGGAATGAGCAGTTCTTC. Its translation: CASSTGGGNEQFF. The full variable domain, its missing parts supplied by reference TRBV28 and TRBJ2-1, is DVKVTQSSRYLVKRTGEKVFLECVQDMDHENMFWYRQDPGLGLRLIYFSYDVKMKEKGDIPEGYSVSREKKERFSLILESASTNQTSMYLCASSTGGGNEQFFGPGTRLTVL.

The CDR3 nucleotides read TGCGCCAGCAGCCAAGACGGGGGACTCTATGGCTACACCTTC. It codes for CASSQDGGLYGYTF. The chain carries TRBV4-1 and TRBJ1-2; possible D gene TRBD1, 5 bases. V gave up 0 bases and J gave up 4 bases, with 9 bases separating them. In germline, CDR1 is MGHRA, CDR2 YSYEKL. The CDR3 has 14 residues.

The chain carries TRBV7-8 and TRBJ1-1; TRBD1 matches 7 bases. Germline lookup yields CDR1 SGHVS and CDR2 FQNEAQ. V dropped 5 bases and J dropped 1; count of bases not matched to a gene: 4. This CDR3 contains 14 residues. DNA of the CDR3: TGTGCCAGCAGCGGGGGACAGCGGAACACTGAAGCTTTCTTT. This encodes CASSGGQRNTEAFF.

This chain's CDR3 is CASSQGVGGVGTEAFF. CDR3 sequence (DNA): TGCGCCAGCAGCCAAGGGGTCGGTGGAGTCGGTACTGAAGCTTTCTTT. The V gene is TRBV4-3, the J gene TRBJ1-1, with unresolved D. This CDR3 is 16 amino acids long. Trimming cost V 1 base and J 5 bases, with 17 bases left between them. Germline CDR1 and CDR2: LGHNA and YSLEER.

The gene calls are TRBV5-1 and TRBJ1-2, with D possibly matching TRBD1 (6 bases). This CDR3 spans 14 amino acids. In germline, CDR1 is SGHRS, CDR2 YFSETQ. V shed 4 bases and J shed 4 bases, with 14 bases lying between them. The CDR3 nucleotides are TGCGCCAGCAGCCCTACAGGGTTCGGCTATGGCTACACCTTC. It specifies CASSPTGFGYGYTF. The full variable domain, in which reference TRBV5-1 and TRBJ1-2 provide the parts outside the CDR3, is KAGVTQTPRYLIKTRGQQVTLSCSPISGHRSVSWYQQTPGQGLQFLFEYFSETQRNKGNFPGRFSGRQFSNSRSEMNVSTLELGDSALYLCASSPTGFGYGYTFGSGTRLTVV.

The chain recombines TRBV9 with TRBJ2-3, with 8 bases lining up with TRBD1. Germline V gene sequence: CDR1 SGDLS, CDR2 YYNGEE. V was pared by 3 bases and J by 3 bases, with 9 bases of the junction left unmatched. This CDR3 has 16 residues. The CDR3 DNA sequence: TGTGCCAGCAGCGCCAGGACAGGGACGAGGACAGATACGCAGTATTTT. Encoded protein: CASSARTGTRTDTQYF.

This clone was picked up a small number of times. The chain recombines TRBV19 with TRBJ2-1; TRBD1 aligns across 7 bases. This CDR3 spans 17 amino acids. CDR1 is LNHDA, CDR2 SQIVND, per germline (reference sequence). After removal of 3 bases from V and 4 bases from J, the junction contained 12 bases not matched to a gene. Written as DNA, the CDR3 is TGTGCCAGTAGTATCCTAAGACAGGGTAGTACGTACAATGAGCAGTTCTTC. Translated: CASSILRQGSTYNEQFF.

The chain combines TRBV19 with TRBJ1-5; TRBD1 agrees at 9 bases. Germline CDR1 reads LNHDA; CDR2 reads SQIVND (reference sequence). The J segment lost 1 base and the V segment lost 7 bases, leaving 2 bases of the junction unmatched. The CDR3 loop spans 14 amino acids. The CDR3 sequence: CASTDRGSNQPQHF. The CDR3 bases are TGTGCCAGTACGGACAGGGGCAGCAATCAGCCCCAGCATTTT.

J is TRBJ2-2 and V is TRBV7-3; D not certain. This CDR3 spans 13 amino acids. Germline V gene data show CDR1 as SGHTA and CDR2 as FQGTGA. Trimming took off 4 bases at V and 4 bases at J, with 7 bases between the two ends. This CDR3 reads CASSSISTGELFF. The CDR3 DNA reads TGTGCCAGCAGCTCCATTAGCACCGGGGAGCTGTTTTTT.